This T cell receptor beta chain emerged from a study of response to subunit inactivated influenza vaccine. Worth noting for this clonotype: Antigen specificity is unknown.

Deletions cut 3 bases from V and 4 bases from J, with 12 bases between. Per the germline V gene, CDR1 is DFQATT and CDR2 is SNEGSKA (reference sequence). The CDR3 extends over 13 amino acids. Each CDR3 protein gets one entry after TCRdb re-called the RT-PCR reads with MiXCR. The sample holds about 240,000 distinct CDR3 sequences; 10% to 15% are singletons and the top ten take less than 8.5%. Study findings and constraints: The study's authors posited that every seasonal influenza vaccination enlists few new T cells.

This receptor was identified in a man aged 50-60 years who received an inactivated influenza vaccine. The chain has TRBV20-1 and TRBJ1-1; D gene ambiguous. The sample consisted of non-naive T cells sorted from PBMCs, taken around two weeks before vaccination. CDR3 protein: CSASGSSGTEAFF. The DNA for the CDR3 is TGCAGTGCTAGCGGGAGTTCAGGCACTGAAGCTTTCTTT.